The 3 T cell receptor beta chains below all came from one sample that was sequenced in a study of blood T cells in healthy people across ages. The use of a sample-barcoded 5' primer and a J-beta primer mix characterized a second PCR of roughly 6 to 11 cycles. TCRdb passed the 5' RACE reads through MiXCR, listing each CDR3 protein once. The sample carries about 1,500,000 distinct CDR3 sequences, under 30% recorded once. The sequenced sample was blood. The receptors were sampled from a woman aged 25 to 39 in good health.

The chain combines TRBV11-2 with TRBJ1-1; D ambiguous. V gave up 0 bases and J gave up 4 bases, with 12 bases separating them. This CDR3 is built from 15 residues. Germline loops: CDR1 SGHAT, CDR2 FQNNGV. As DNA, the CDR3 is TGTGCCAGCAGCTTAGATTTCCGGGCGGGCACTGAAGCTTTCTTT. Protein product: CASSLDFRAGTEAFF.

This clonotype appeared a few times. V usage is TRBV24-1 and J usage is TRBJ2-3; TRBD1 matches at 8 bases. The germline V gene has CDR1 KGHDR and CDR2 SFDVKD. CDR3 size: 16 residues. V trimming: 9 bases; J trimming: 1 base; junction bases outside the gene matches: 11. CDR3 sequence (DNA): TGTGCCACCGCCTTCGGACAGGGATCGGGCACAGATACGCAGTATTTT. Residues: CATAFGQGSGTDTQYF.

This CDR3 reads CASSFGQLNPQDEQFF. DNA of the CDR3: TGCGCCAGCAGCTTCGGACAGCTGAACCCCCAAGATGAGCAGTTCTTC. The rearrangement uses TRBV5-1 and TRBJ2-1, with D possibly matching TRBD1 (6 bases). This CDR3 region has 16 residues. Trimming removed 2 bases from V and 8 bases from J, with 20 bases in between. Germline values: CDR1 SGHRS, CDR2 YFSETQ.